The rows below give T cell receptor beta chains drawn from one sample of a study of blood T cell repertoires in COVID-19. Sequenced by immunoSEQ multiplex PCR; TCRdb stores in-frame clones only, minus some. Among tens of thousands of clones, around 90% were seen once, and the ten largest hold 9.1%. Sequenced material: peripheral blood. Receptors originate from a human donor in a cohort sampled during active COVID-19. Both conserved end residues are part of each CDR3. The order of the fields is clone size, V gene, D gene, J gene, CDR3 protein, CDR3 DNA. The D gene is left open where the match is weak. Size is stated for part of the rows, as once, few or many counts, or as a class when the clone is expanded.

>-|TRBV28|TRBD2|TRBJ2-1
CASNLLAGIMFF
TGTGCCAGCAACCTACTAGCGGGAATCATGTTCTTC
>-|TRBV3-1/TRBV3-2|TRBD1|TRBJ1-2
CASSQILSGTGGYGYTF
TGTGCCAGCAGCCAAATACTTTCCGGGACAGGGGGCTATGGCTACACCTTC
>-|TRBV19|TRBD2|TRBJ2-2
CAASKRGFPHTGELFF
TGTGCCGCCAGTAAGCGGGGGTTCCCCCACACCGGGGAGCTGTTTTTT
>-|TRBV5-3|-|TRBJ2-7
CARSLWLRYEQYF
TGTGCCAGAAGCTTGTGGCTCCGCTACGAGCAGTACTTC
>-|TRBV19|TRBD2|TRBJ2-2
CASSHGLAGGLGGELFF
TGTGCCAGTAGTCACGGACTAGCGGGAGGTTTGGGCGGGGAGCTGTTTTTT
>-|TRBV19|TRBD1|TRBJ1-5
CASSTGQAGGNQPQHF
TGTGCCAGTAGTACTGGACAGGCCGGGGGCAATCAGCCCCAGCATTTT
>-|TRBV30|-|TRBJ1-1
CAWSGPVGAGAFF
TGTGCCTGGAGTGGACCGGTGGGGGCGGGAGCTTTCTTT
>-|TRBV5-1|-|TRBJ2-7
CASSLTTSSYEQYF
TGCGCCAGCAGCTTGACGACTAGTTCCTACGAGCAGTACTTC
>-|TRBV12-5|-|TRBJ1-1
CASGLAKQGLNTEAFF
TGTGCTAGTGGTTTGGCAAAACAGGGACTGAACACTGAAGCTTTCTTT
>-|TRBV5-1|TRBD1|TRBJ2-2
CASSFAGGTSSGELFF
TGCGCCAGCAGCTTTGCAGGGGGCACTTCATCCGGGGAGCTGTTTTTT
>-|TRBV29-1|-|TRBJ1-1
CSGRTRNTEAFF
TGCAGCGGCCGGACAAGGAACACTGAAGCTTTCTTT
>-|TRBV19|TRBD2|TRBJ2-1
CASSPTPGGGRANEQFF
TGTGCCAGTAGTCCCACCCCGGGGGGCGGGAGGGCCAATGAGCAGTTCTTC
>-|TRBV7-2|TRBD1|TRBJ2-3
CASSLAGTASSTDTQYF
TGTGCCAGCAGCTTAGCGGGGACAGCTTCTAGCACAGATACGCAGTATTTT
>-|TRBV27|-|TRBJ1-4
CASSLSMGGTNEKLFF
TGTGCCAGCAGTTTATCGATGGGGGGGACTAATGAAAAACTGTTTTTT
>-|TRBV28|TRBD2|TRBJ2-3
CASSFPSGRRITDTQYF
TGTGCCAGCAGTTTTCCTAGCGGGAGAAGGATTACAGATACGCAGTATTTT
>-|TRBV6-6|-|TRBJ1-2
CASSPPTRDGYTF
TGTGCCAGCAGTCCACCGACACGAGATGGCTACACCTTC
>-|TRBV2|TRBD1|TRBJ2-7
CASSWGQGVYEQYF
TGTGCCAGCAGCTGGGGACAGGGGGTTTACGAGCAGTACTTC
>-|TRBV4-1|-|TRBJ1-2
CASSQEGQNYGYTF
TGCGCCAGCAGCCAAGAAGGACAAAACTATGGCTACACCTTC
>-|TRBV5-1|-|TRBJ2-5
CASSLDLLGETQYF
TGCGCCAGCAGCTTGGACCTACTAGGGGAGACCCAGTACTTC
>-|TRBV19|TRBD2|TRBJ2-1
CASSSTSGPFHEQFF
TGTGCCAGTAGTTCGACTAGCGGGCCCTTCCATGAGCAGTTCTTC
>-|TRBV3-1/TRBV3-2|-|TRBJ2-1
CASSQDRYNEQFF
TGTGCCAGCAGCCAAGACAGGTACAATGAGCAGTTCTTC
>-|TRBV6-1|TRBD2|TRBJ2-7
CASSEDGGRAHEQYF
TGTGCCAGCAGTGAAGATGGCGGGAGGGCCCACGAGCAGTACTTC
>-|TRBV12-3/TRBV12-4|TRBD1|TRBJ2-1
CASSLDRGNEQFF
TGTGCCAGCAGCCTTGACAGGGGAAATGAGCAGTTCTTC
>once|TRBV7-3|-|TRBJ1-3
CASSLTAGVSGNTIYF
TGTGCCAGCAGCTTAACGGCCGGGGTCTCTGGAAACACCATATATTTT
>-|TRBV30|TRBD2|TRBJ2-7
CAWDTGLAGGEQYF
TGTGCCTGGGACACGGGACTAGCGGGGGGCGAGCAGTACTTC
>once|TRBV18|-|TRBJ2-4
CASSPQEQLAKNIQYF
TGTGCCAGCTCACCACAGGAACAGTTAGCCAAAAACATTCAGTACTTC
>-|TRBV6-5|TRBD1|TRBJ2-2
CASKEGTGFTGELFF
TGTGCCAGCAAAGAAGGGACAGGGTTCACCGGGGAGCTGTTTTTT
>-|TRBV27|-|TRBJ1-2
CATAIGAGYGYTF
TGTGCCACTGCCATTGGGGCCGGCTATGGCTACACCTTC
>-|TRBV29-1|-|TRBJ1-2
CSVGAGKGGYTF
TGCAGCGTTGGCGCGGGAAAGGGTGGCTACACCTTC
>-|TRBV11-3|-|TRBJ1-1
CASSPESDGAEAFF
TGTGCCAGCAGCCCCGAGTCGGACGGGGCTGAAGCTTTCTTT
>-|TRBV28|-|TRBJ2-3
CASSLLRGVPDTQYF
TGTGCCAGCAGTTTATTGCGGGGAGTACCAGATACGCAGTATTTT
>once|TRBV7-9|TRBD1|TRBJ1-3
CASSLPDRGNTIYF
TGTGCCAGCAGCTTACCGGACAGGGGAAACACCATATATTTT
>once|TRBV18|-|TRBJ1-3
CASSGTSGNTIYF
TGTGCCAGCTCAGGGACATCTGGAAACACCATATATTTT
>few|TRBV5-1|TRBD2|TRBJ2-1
CASSLVVAGAGDEQFF
TGCGCCAGCAGCTTGGTTGTAGCGGGAGCCGGGGATGAGCAGTTCTTC
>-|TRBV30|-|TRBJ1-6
CAWSVLSLAGLPNSPLHF
TGTGCCTGGAGTGTACTCTCTTTGGCAGGTCTCCCGAATTCACCCCTCCACTTT
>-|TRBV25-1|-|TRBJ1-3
CASSVGAGNTIYF
TGTGCCAGCAGTGTAGGGGCGGGAAACACCATATATTTT
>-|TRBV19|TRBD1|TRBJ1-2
CASSTGQGLYGYTF
TGTGCCAGTAGTACCGGACAGGGATTATATGGCTACACCTTC
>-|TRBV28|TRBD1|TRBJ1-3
CASRGQGNFSGNTIYF
TGTGCCAGCAGAGGACAGGGCAACTTCTCTGGAAACACCATATATTTT
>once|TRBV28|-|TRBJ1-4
CASSALHTKGEKLFF
TGTGCCAGCAGTGCGTTACATACAAAGGGGGAAAAACTGTTTTTT
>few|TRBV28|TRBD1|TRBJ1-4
CASRSGTGLFRREKLFF
TGTGCCAGCAGGTCCGGGACAGGGTTATTCCGCCGTGAAAAACTGTTTTTT
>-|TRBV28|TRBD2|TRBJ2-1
CASLRAGDGNEQFF
TGTGCCAGCTTGCGAGCGGGAGATGGGAATGAGCAGTTCTTC